Following are 4 T cell receptor beta chains from one sample sequenced in a study of T cell changes during pregnancy in multiple sclerosis. The assay was immunoSEQ multiplex PCR, and TCRdb's table has in-frame clones only and misses some. The data hold 40,000 or so clones, with about 91% observed a single time. The sequencing used CD8+ T cells from peripheral blood mononuclear cells, collected before pregnancy. These receptors all stem from a female donor with multiple sclerosis, enrolled in a pregnancy study.

The chain couples TRBV9 to TRBJ2-7; 10 bases map to TRBD2. The CDR3 has 15 residues. Germline V gene data show CDR1 as SGDLS and CDR2 as YYNGEE. V shed 0 bases and J 4 bases; nucleotides not matched to a gene: 4. The CDR3 region has the DNA TGTGCCAGCAGCGTAGGGGCTAGCGGGGGATACGAGCAGTACTTC. Protein: CASSVGASGGYEQYF.

CDR3 amino acids: CASSSLLLAGGTDTQYF. The CDR3 DNA follows: TGTGCCAGCAGTTCCCTACTCCTAGCGGGAGGAACAGATACGCAGTATTTT. The genes are TRBV28 and TRBJ2-3; 11 nucleotides match TRBD2. From germline, CDR1 is MDHEN and CDR2 SYDVKM. The CDR3 has 17 amino acids. V trimming: 4 bases; J trimming: 3 bases; junction bases outside the gene matches: 9.

The chain couples TRBV7-2 to TRBJ2-7; tentative D call: TRBD2 (6 bases). Germline V gene lookup returns CDR1 SGHTA and CDR2 FQGNSA. V was trimmed by 2 bases and J by 5 bases, leaving 16 bases between them. This CDR3 has 15 amino acids. The CDR3 DNA sequence: TGTGCCAGCAGCTTAAAAGGGCTAGCGCTCCACGAGCAGTACTTC. Protein sequence: CASSLKGLALHEQYF.

This chain links TRBV27 with TRBJ1-1; D is perhaps TRBD1 (5 bases). This CDR3 spans 14 amino acids. Trimming took off 5 bases at V and 1 base at J, with 11 bases between the two ends. The V gene's germline CDR1 is MNHEY and CDR2 SMNVEV (reference sequence). The CDR3 DNA reads TGTGCCAGCAGTCGACAGAACCAGAACACTGAAGCTTTCTTT. Translated, it gives CASSRQNQNTEAFF.